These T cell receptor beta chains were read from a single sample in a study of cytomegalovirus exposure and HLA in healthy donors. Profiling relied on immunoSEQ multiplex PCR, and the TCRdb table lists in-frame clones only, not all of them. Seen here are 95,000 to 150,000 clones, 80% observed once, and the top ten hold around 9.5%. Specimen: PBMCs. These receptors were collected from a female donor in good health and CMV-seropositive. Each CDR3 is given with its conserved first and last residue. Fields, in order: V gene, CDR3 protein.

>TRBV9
CASSLTLGQGGSGEKLFF
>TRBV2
CASTGPSMNTEAFF
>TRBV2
CASSPILVSGELFF
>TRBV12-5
CASGLSGNTGELFF
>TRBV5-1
CASSLEGQGSYGYTF
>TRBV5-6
CASSFGSGGYEQYF
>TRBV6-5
CASSFPSGGAIDTQYF
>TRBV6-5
CASSYSDRPIGSPLHF
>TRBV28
CASSLLGRAFF
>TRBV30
CAWTSQETQYF
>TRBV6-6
CASSRTGGNGEQFF
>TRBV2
CASRRTSGGTTYEQYF
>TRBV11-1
CASSLDRGDYEQYF
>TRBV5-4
CASSLKSDTDTQYF
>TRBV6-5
CASSYLSGNQNEKLFF
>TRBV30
CACRVGGGYTF
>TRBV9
CASSVEGWGGDTQYF
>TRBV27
CASSSTKDRARTGELFF
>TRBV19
CASSRTGITEAFF
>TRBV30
CAWMAGLGPNSGNTIYF
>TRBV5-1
CASSSSSGQETQYF
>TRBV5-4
CASSPRADWDEQYF
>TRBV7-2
CASSLSEASGELFF
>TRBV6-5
CASSYDRSRRDTQYF
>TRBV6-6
CASIGGMMNTGELFF
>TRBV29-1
CSCAGLAGGQGHNEQFF